This T cell receptor beta chain is from a study of T cell responses to AZD1222 COVID-19 vaccine. Study-wide background: Pooling of second doses given at about 4 or about 12 weeks was done.

V lost 5 bases and J lost 1, with 11 bases in between. The CDR3 runs to 14 residues. CDR1 and CDR2 from the germline V gene are SGHTA and FQGNSA. Profiled with immunoSEQ multiplex PCR; TCRdb holds only in-frame clones, not every one. This repertoire shows fewer than 120,000 clones, roughly 90% found once; its top ten account for about 1.6%. The receptor comes from an adult in good health. Sequenced here: peripheral blood, sampled on day 0 of AZD1222 vaccination. The V call is TRBV7-2, the J call TRBJ1-1; D ambiguous. The CDR3 sequence is CASSDRTANTEAFF. CDR3 sequence (DNA): TGTGCCAGCAGCGATCGGACGGCGAACACTGAAGCTTTCTTT.